What follows describes a single T cell receptor (beta chain). Assay used: immunoSEQ multiplex PCR; TCRdb lists only in-frame clones, some missing. The sample carries approximately 250,000 clones, 88% recorded once. This sample stems from a study of blood T cell repertoires in COVID-19. Study-wide background: COVID-19 samples from acute and convalescent phases originated in the United States, Italy and Spain.

Trimming removed 1 base from V and 7 bases from J, with 13 bases in between. Per germline, CDR1 GTSNPN and CDR2 SVGIG (reference sequence). The CDR3 is made up of 14 amino acids. Sequencing was performed on PBMCs or T cells enriched from blood (not recorded which). The TCR was taken from a woman in her thirties or forties with acute COVID-19. The gene calls are TRBV30 and TRBJ1-4, with D unclear. CDR3 DNA: TGTGCCTGGAGTGGCTCGCAGTTTGGTGAAAAACTGTTTTTT. This gives the protein CAWSGSQFGEKLFF.